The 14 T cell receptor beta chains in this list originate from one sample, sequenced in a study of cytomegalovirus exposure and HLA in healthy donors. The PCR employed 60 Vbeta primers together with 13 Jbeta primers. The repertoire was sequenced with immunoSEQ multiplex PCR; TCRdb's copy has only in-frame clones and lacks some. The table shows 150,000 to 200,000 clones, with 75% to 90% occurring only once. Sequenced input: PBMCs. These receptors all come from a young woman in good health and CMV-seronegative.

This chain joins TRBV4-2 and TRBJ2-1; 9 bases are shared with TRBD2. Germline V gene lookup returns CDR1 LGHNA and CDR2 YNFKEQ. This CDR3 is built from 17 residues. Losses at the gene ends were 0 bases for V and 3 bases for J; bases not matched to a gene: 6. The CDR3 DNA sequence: TGTGCCAGCAGCCAAGATCCGTCTAGCGGGGACTACAATGAGCAGTTCTTC. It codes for CASSQDPSSGDYNEQFF.

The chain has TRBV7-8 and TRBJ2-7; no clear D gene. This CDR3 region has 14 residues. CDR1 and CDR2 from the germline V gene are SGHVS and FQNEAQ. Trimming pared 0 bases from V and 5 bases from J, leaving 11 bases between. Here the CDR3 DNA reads TGTGCCAGCAGCTTAGCCGGCAGGATCGACGAGCAGTACTTC. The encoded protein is CASSLAGRIDEQYF.

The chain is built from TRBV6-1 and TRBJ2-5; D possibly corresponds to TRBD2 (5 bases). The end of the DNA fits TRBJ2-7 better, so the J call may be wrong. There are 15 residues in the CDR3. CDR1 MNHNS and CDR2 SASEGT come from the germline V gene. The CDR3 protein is CASSELRGSGYEQYF. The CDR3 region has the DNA TGTGCCAGCAGTGAACTTCGGGGAAGTGGCTACGAGCAGTACTTC.

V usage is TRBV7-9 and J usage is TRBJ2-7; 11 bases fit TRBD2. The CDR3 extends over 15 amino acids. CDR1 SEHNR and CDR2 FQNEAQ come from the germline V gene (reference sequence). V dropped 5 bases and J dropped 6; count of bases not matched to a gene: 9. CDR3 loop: CASSGTSGPGGEQYF. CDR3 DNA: TGTGCCAGCAGCGGGACTAGCGGACCGGGGGGCGAGCAGTACTTC.

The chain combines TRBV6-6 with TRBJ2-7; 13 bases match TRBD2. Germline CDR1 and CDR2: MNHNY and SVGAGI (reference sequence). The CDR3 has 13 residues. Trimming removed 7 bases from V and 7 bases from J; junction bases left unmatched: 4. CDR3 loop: CASMTSGGYEQYF. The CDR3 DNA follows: TGTGCCAGCATGACTAGCGGGGGGTATGAGCAGTACTTC.

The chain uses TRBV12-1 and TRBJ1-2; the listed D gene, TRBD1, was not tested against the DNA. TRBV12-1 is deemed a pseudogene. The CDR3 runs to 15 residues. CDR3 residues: CASSSRDRACYGYTF. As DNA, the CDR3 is TGTGCCAGCAGCTCCAGGGACAGGGCGTGCTATGGCTACACCTTC.

CDR3 sequence: CASSFERNTEAFF. DNA for the CDR3: TGCGCCAGCAGCTTCGAGCGGAACACTGAAGCTTTCTTT. The genes are TRBV5-1 and TRBJ1-1; D not certain. Germline assignment: CDR1 SGHRS and CDR2 YFSETQ. This CDR3 spans 13 amino acids. V lost 2 bases to trimming and J lost 1 base, with 6 bases between them.

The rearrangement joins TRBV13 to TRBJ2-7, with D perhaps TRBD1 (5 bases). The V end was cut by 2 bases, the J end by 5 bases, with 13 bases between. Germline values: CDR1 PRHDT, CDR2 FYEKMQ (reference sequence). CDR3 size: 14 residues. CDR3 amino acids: CASSLFNRGDEQYF. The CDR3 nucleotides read TGTGCCAGCAGCTTATTTAATAGGGGCGACGAGCAGTACTTC.

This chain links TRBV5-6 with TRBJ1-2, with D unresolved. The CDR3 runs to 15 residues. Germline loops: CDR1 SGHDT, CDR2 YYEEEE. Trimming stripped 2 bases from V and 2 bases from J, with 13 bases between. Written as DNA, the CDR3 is TGTGCCAGCAGCTTTGGAGGAACGGGGAACTATGGCTACACCTTC. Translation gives CASSFGGTGNYGYTF.

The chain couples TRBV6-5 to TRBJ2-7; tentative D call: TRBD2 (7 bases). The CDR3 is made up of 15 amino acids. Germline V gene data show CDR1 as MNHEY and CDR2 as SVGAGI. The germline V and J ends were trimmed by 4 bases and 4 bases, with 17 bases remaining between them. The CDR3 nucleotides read TGTGCCAGCAGTTTTGGTGGGGGGGCGGGATACGAGCAGTACTTC. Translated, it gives CASSFGGGAGYEQYF.

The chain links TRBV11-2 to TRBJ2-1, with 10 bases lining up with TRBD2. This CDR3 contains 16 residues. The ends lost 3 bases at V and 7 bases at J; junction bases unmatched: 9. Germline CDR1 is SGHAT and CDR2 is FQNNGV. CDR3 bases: TGTGCCAGCAGCTTTAGCGGGGGGCTTTTCTGGAATGAGCAGTTCTTC. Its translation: CASSFSGGLFWNEQFF. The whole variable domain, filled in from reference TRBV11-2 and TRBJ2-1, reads EAGVAQSPRYKIIEKRQSVAFWCNPISGHATLYWYQQILGQGPKLLIQFQNNGVVDDSQLPKDRFSAERLKGVDSTLKIQPAKLEDSAVYLCASSFSGGLFWNEQFFGPGTRLTVL.

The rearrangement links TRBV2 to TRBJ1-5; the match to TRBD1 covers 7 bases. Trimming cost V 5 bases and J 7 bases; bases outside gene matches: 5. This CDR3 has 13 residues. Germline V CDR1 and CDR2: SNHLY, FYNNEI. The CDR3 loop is CASSWDSRQPQHF. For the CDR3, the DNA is TGTGCCAGCAGTTGGGACAGCCGACAGCCCCAGCATTTT.

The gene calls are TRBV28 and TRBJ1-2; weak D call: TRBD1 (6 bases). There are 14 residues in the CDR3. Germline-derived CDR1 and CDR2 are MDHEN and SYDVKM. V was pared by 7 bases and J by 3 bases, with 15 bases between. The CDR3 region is CASTQQGVDYGYTF. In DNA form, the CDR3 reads TGTGCCAGCACCCAACAGGGAGTTGACTATGGCTACACCTTC.

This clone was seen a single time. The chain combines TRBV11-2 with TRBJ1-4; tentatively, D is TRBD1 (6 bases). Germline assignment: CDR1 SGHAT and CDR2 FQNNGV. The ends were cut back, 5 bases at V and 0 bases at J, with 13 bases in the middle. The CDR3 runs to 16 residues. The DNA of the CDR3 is TGTGCCAGCAGCAGTCCCAGGGGCACAACTAATGAAAAACTGTTTTTT. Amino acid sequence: CASSSPRGTTNEKLFF.